A selection of T cell receptor beta chains follows, all from one sample in a study of blood T cells in healthy people across ages. TCRdb re-derived calls from the 5' RACE reads in MiXCR, one entry per CDR3 protein. This table has about 640,000 distinct CDR3 sequences, 58% appearing once. Sequencing was done on a sample of blood. Every receptor here comes from a man aged 60 to 69 in good health. CDR3s include the opening cysteine and the closing phenylalanine or tryptophan. A D gene is named only where the DNA matches it firmly. Clone size appears in some rows only: once, few, many, or a class for an expanded clone.

j_call d_call v_call clone_size cdr3_aa cdr3_nt
TRBJ1-5 NA TRBV5-5 NA CVSSTQSNQPQHF TGTGTCAGCAGCACACAGAGCAATCAGCCCCAGCATTTT
TRBJ2-2 NA TRBV11-2 NA CASSLGVIGELFF TGTGCCAGCAGCTTAGGGGTGATCGGGGAGCTGTTTTTT
TRBJ1-1 NA TRBV6-6 few CASSPPQGEGPEAFF TGTGCCAGCAGCCCCCCACAGGGAGAAGGCCCTGAAGCTTTCTTT
TRBJ2-1 NA TRBV2 few CASSEAPGSYNEQFF TGTGCCAGCAGTGAAGCCCCAGGTTCCTACAATGAGCAGTTCTTC
TRBJ2-4 NA TRBV6-5 NA CASRGTAKNIQYF TGTGCCAGTCGTGGGACAGCCAAAAACATTCAGTACTTC
TRBJ1-1 NA TRBV6-5 NA CASSYIPRSTEAFF TGTGCCAGCAGTTACATACCCCGGAGCACTGAAGCTTTCTTT
TRBJ2-2 NA TRBV9 NA CASSVGGRQTGELFF TGTGCCAGCAGCGTAGGAGGGCGGCAAACCGGGGAGCTGTTTTTT
TRBJ1-4 NA TRBV20-1 many CSVQGRGEKLFF TGCAGTGTACAGGGCAGAGGGGAAAAACTGTTTTTT
TRBJ2-6 NA TRBV2 few CASGTGISGANVLTF TGTGCCAGCGGCACAGGTATCTCTGGGGCCAACGTCCTGACTTTC
TRBJ2-1 TRBD1 TRBV6-1 NA CASSELGTGAYNEQFF TGTGCCAGCAGTGAATTGGGGACAGGCGCCTACAATGAGCAGTTCTTC
TRBJ2-3 TRBD2 TRBV25-1 NA CASSSSSGSGADTQYF TGTGCCAGCAGTTCCTCATCGGGCAGCGGGGCAGATACGCAGTATTTT
TRBJ2-1 TRBD2 TRBV2 NA CASSEGAGDYNEQFF TGTGCCAGCAGTGAAGGAGCGGGGGATTACAATGAGCAGTTCTTC
TRBJ2-1 TRBD2 TRBV9 NA CASSAPSGGARNEQFF TGTGCCAGCAGCGCACCGAGCGGGGGGGCCAGGAATGAGCAGTTCTTC
TRBJ2-5 NA TRBV7-2 NA CASGPPGETQYF TGTGCCAGCGGCCCCCCCGGGGAGACCCAGTACTTC
TRBJ2-1 TRBD2 TRBV5-1 NA CASSQGLAGGIEQFF TGCGCCAGCAGCCAGGGGCTAGCGGGGGGGATTGAGCAGTTCTTC
TRBJ2-1 TRBD2 TRBV11-1 NA CASSETNLAGPYNEQFF TGTGCCAGCAGCGAGACCAACCTAGCGGGTCCTTACAATGAGCAGTTCTTC
TRBJ2-3 NA TRBV27 NA CASSLSGTLSTDTQYF TGTGCCAGCAGTTTGTCGGGGACCCTGAGCACAGATACGCAGTATTTT
TRBJ2-5 TRBD1 TRBV12-3/TRBV12-4 NA CASSPGRGMEETQYF TGTGCCAGCAGTCCCGGCAGGGGGATGGAAGAGACCCAGTACTTC
TRBJ2-5 NA TRBV6-2/TRBV6-3 NA CASSTGGVETQYF TGTGCCAGCAGTACGGGCGGGGTAGAGACCCAGTACTTC
TRBJ1-2 TRBD1 TRBV5-1 once CASSLEAGGSLNYGYTF TGCGCCAGCAGCTTGGAGGCAGGGGGCTCCCTTAACTATGGCTACACCTTC
TRBJ1-4 NA TRBV10-3 few CAISGGEKLFF TGTGCCATCAGTGGTGGAGAAAAACTGTTTTTT
TRBJ2-3 TRBD2 TRBV12-3/TRBV12-4 NA CASSSERGGVDTQYF TGTGCCAGCAGTTCCGAGCGGGGGGGCGTGGATACGCAGTATTTT
TRBJ2-3 TRBD2 TRBV5-1 NA CASSFLAGLQDTQYF TGCGCCAGCAGCTTTTTAGCGGGCCTTCAGGATACGCAGTATTTT
TRBJ2-1 NA TRBV9 NA CASSPFSGRRYNEQFF TGTGCCAGCAGCCCTTTCAGCGGGCGACGGTACAATGAGCAGTTCTTC
TRBJ2-7 TRBD1 TRBV7-9 few CASSFLVGGESYEQYF TGTGCCAGCAGCTTTTTAGTAGGGGGCGAGTCCTACGAGCAGTACTTC
TRBJ2-1 NA TRBV24-1 once CATSGGAPYNEQFF TGTGCCACCAGTGGTGGGGCGCCCTACAATGAGCAGTTCTTC
TRBJ2-5 TRBD1 TRBV3-1 NA CASSQLQGPQETQYF TGTGCCAGCAGCCAACTACAGGGGCCCCAAGAGACCCAGTACTTC
TRBJ2-1 TRBD1 TRBV2 NA CASSKGQGPYNEQFF TGTGCCAGCAGTAAGGGACAGGGCCCCTACAATGAGCAGTTCTTC
TRBJ2-1 NA TRBV27 NA CASSSILAGKYNEQFF TGTGCCAGCAGTTCGATCTTAGCAGGGAAGTACAATGAGCAGTTCTTC
TRBJ2-7 TRBD1 TRBV6-6 NA CASSRGDREVYF TGTGCCAGCAGCCGTGGGGACAGGGAGGTGTACTTC
TRBJ2-3 TRBD2 TRBV5-6 NA CASSFRTSGATDTQYF TGTGCCAGCAGCTTTCGGACTAGCGGGGCAACAGATACGCAGTATTTT
TRBJ1-2 TRBD1 TRBV2 NA CASSMRQGTLRGYTF TGTGCCAGCAGTATGCGACAGGGTACCCTTCGGGGCTACACCTTC
TRBJ2-1 NA TRBV5-1 few CASSLGPEKHNEQFF TGCGCCAGCAGCTTGGGGCCCGAAAAGCACAATGAGCAGTTCTTC
TRBJ2-1 TRBD2 TRBV20-1 few CSARTGGRYNEQFF TGCAGTGCTAGGACGGGGGGAAGGTACAATGAGCAGTTCTTC
TRBJ1-6 NA TRBV19 NA CASSMSGSGTPLHF TGTGCCAGTAGTATGTCAGGGTCCGGGACACCCCTCCACTTT
TRBJ1-6 TRBD1 TRBV20-1 NA CSARGTGVSPLHF TGCAGTGCTAGAGGGACAGGGGTTTCACCCCTCCACTTT
TRBJ1-2 TRBD1 TRBV20-1 few CSARATGSYGYTF TGCAGTGCTAGAGCGACAGGGTCCTATGGCTACACCTTC
TRBJ2-7 TRBD1 TRBV2 once CATMLIPQGTRYEQYF TGTGCCACCATGTTAATCCCACAGGGGACGCGGTACGAGCAGTACTTC
TRBJ2-7 TRBD1 TRBV20-1 NA CSAGGQGRYEQYF TGCAGTGCTGGAGGACAGGGAAGGTACGAGCAGTACTTC
TRBJ1-2 NA TRBV7-9 few CASSPVQSNYGYTF TGTGCCAGCAGCCCGGTCCAGTCTAACTATGGCTACACCTTC
TRBJ1-2 NA TRBV29-1 few CSVPPPNSPYGYTF TGCAGCGTTCCCCCCCCCAACAGTCCCTATGGCTACACCTTC
TRBJ1-4 NA TRBV7-9 NA CASRLLTGEKLFF TGTGCCAGCAGACTGCTGACTGGGGAAAAACTGTTTTTT
TRBJ2-5 TRBD2 TRBV10-3 few CAISGPGRMGSQETQYF TGTGCCATCAGTGGCCCCGGGAGGATGGGGTCGCAAGAGACCCAGTACTTC
TRBJ2-5 NA TRBV7-2 few CASSLGALSAGASQETQYF TGTGCCAGCAGCTTAGGGGCCCTCTCTGCGGGGGCCTCACAAGAGACCCAGTACTTC
TRBJ1-1 TRBD1 TRBV3-1 few CASSPQPGQREAFF TGTGCCAGCAGCCCTCAACCGGGACAGAGGGAAGCTTTCTTT
TRBJ1-4 TRBD1 TRBV20-1 NA CSASDRDNEKLFF TGCAGTGCTTCCGACAGGGACAATGAAAAACTGTTTTTT
TRBJ2-5 NA TRBV9 once CASSPRPAETQYF TGTGCCAGCAGCCCCCGCCCAGCCGAGACCCAGTACTTC